One T cell receptor (beta chain) is described in this entry. Its binding antigen is unknown. Base qualities are not recorded, but no much larger clone differs from it by a single base. According to the study, the label for this sample's time point signals: pre-sensitization, week 0. Taken with the paper, the label for treatment or condition translates to: therapeutic diphenylcyclopropenone sensitization with weekly scalp DPC. At each patch-test visit, blood was drawn before the patch test was applied. Eligible patients were aged 18 to 70, diagnosed with alopecia, deemed suitable for DPC therapy, and excluded if pregnant. Total RNA was extracted from unfractionated whole blood collected in Tempus Blood RNA tubes. Preparation of the library involved RACE. Sequencer: NextSeq 500. During library preparation, unique molecular identifiers were attached to individual cDNA molecules so that TCRs could be counted in a quantitative, reproducible way. For every blood RNA sample, sequencing covered both the TCR alpha and TCR beta chains. As for the authors' bioinformatics: Samples had a median of approximately 96,000 TCRs, with a range from about 23,224 to 750,000. The Decombinator software suite was used to annotate the V, J and CDR3 of the TCR reads. For the PS versus PT1 abundance plots, all samples were subsampled to the same number of TCRs (28,000). Expanded TCRs were defined as absent before sensitization and observed at least eight times at the 2-week time point. TCRdb trimmed the raw reads at Q25, called clones with MiXCR and kept productive beta chains. Identical CDR3 protein sequences are pooled into one entry, listed with their most common genes and DNA. The V and J calls here are based on TCRdb, not the publication. This sample gives approximately 320,000 distinct CDR3 sequences in total; about 5% of them show up just once. The top ten clones comprise about 8.2% of the sample.

The data originate from a study of human T cells and chemical hapten exposure (dated by TCRdb to about 2021). In the study overall: For sensitization, 2% DPC in acetone was applied to a 2 cm by 2 cm area of upper inner arm skin. Throughout the study period of 20 to 30 weeks, patients also received therapeutic DPC doses to the scalp every week. Patch tests used Finn chambers with 0.01% DPC on the upper back, scored after 6 days by International Contact Dermatitis Research Group standards. Alopecia areata with under or over 50% scalp involvement, alopecia totalis and alopecia universalis were represented in the patient cohort, which was mostly female. Libraries were pooled for sequencing, and per-sample TCR yields varied mainly because of small differences in library volumes within the pool. This study followed changes in the peripheral blood TCR repertoire in vivo during primary and secondary sensitization of alopecia patients to the hapten diphenylcyclopropenone (DPC). Blood samples were taken from patients before sensitization (week 0) and at 2, 6 and about 24 weeks after DPC sensitization. Roughly 30 alopecia patients provided blood for TCR sequencing at one to four time points (pre-sensitization, 2, 6 and 24 weeks). Results and caveats for the whole study, not just this receptor: The number of PT1 expanded TCRs positively correlated with patch test score, significant at thresholds 8, 16 and 32 but not 4. Expanded TCRs formed significantly more large CDR3 similarity clusters than pre-sensitization or healthy control sets, consistent with antigen-driven responses. Repeated subsampling changed both the strength of the expansion versus patch-test correlation and the threshold at which that correlation became significant. No change with DPC sensitization was found in the number of TCRs above 1 in 1000 frequency, and no evidence of global repertoire structure alterations was found. Because all patients had alopecia, a presumed autoimmune disease, the immune response of the patients might differ from that of healthy individuals.

V is cut by 4 bases and J by 0 bases, and the space between the germline ends is 12 bases. The CDR1 and CDR2 encoded by the germline V gene are SNHLY and FYNNEI. The CDR3 holds 15 amino acids from the cysteine to the phenylalanine. Just CDR3 DNA is preserved here, 45 bases in frame from base 1. The clonotype was recovered from a woman aged 18-35 years with alopecia areata. Some clones in this sample may be carry-over from other donors' samples. Sequences were derived from whole blood, sampled in connection with sensitization to the hapten diphenylcyclopropenone (DPC). The chain joins TRBV2 to TRBJ1-1; a tentative D call is TRBD1 (5 bases match). The nucleotide sequence reads TGTGCCAGCAGTGGAGGGGCTACGATGAACACTGAAGCTTTCTTT. This translates into CASSGGATMNTEAFF.